The 2 T cell receptor beta chains listed next were all sequenced from one sample in a study of blood T cell repertoires in COVID-19. Sequencing was performed with immunoSEQ multiplex PCR; in TCRdb, only in-frame clones are kept and a portion is missing. The sample has around 300,000 clones, around 90% seen once. Material for sequencing was peripheral blood. The receptor set was obtained from a woman between 40 and 55 years old with COVID-19, enrolled during active disease.

The chain is built from TRBV9 and TRBJ1-3, with 8 bases that match TRBD1. V was clipped by 4 bases and J by 0 bases; unmatched bases: 3. CDR1 and CDR2 (germline): SGDLS, YYNGEE. The CDR3 is made up of 15 amino acids. The CDR3 sequence is CASSRDRISGNTIYF. CDR3 DNA sequence: TGTGCCAGCAGCCGGGACAGGATCTCTGGAAACACCATATATTTT.

This clone was seen just once. The chain has TRBV11-2 and TRBJ2-5, with D possibly being TRBD1 (5 bases). V lost 5 bases and J lost 3, with 19 bases in between. From germline, CDR1 is SGHAT and CDR2 FQNNGV. This CDR3 spans 16 amino acids. The CDR3 DNA reads as TGTGCCAGCAGCAGCTTGTCAGGGAAACCTAAAGAGACCCAGTACTTC. Its protein is CASSSLSGKPKETQYF.